These 16 T cell receptor beta chains were all obtained from the same sample, sequenced in a study of blood T cell repertoires in COVID-19. The repertoire was sequenced with immunoSEQ multiplex PCR; TCRdb's copy has only in-frame clones and lacks some. This sample has about 300,000 clones, with approximately 90% found just once. The sequencing input was PBMCs or T cells enriched from blood (not recorded which). These receptors were obtained from a woman aged 25 to 39 who had recovered from COVID-19.

The J gene is TRBJ2-5, the V gene TRBV10-3; D is ambiguous. The germline V gene has CDR1 ENHRY and CDR2 SYGVKD. The CDR3 extends over 14 amino acids. Trimming left V 5 bases short and J 3 bases short, with 13 bases between. The CDR3 loop is CAISTAPTEETQYF. DNA of the CDR3: TGTGCCATCAGTACAGCCCCGACCGAAGAGACCCAGTACTTC.

The V gene is TRBV5-1, the J gene TRBJ2-3, with TRBD2 as a possible D gene (5 bases). The CDR3 is 14 residues long. Trimming removed 3 bases at V and 5 bases at J, with 13 bases between. Germline lookup yields CDR1 SGHRS and CDR2 YFSETQ. The CDR3 loop reads CASSSGLNGDTQYF. The CDR3 region has the DNA TGCGCCAGCAGCTCCGGACTGAACGGAGATACGCAGTATTTT. Together with reference TRBV5-1 and TRBJ2-3, the CDR3 gives the full variable domain: KAGVTQTPRYLIKTRGQQVTLSCSPISGHRSVSWYQQTPGQGLQFLFEYFSETQRNKGNFPGRFSGRQFSNSRSEMNVSTLELGDSALYLCASSSGLNGDTQYFGPGTRLTVL.

The V gene is TRBV4-3, the J gene TRBJ2-1; D not resolved. V lost 1 base and J 9 bases, leaving 16 bases between the germline ends. The V gene's germline CDR1 is LGHNA and CDR2 YSLEER. This CDR3 has 15 amino acids. The DNA of the CDR3 is TGCGCCAGCAGCCAAGTAACCAGATACGAGGTTGAGCAGTTCTTC. As protein: CASSQVTRYEVEQFF.

The chain recombines TRBV29-1 with TRBJ2-7, with D hard to call. CDR3 length: 12 amino acids. Trimming removed 4 bases from V and 6 bases from J, with 13 bases in between. Per the germline V gene, CDR1 is SQVTM and CDR2 is ANQGSEA. CDR3 DNA: TGCAGCGTTGGTACGTTCGGTGGCGAGCAGTACTTC. Its translation: CSVGTFGGEQYF.

The chain combines TRBV2 with TRBJ1-1, with D maybe TRBD1 (5 bases). This CDR3 is built from 15 residues. CDR1 is SNHLY, CDR2 FYNNEI, per germline. Trimming removed 6 bases from V and 3 bases from J, with 17 bases in between. As DNA, the CDR3 is TGTGCCAGCAGGCTGACTGGGGGAGGGGACACTGAAGCTTTCTTT. Translated, it gives CASRLTGGGDTEAFF.

The chain carries TRBV12-3 or TRBV12-4 and TRBJ1-1, with no clear D. The CDR3 loop spans 13 amino acids. V lost 6 bases and J 4 bases, leaving 12 bases between the germline ends. Here the CDR3 reads CASRWEGVTEAFF. The DNA of the CDR3 is TGTGCCAGCAGATGGGAGGGAGTCACTGAAGCTTTCTTT.

The chain couples TRBV13 to TRBJ2-1, with 11 bases identical to TRBD2. The germline CDR1 and CDR2 sequences are PRHDT and FYEKMQ (reference sequence). The CDR3 covers 14 residues. The V and J ends lost 5 bases and 5 bases, in that order; junction bases with no gene match: 2. CDR3 sequence (DNA): TGTGCCAGCAGCGCGGGACTAGCGGACAATGAGCAGTTCTTC. This gives the protein CASSAGLADNEQFF.

The gene calls are TRBV3-1 (or the pseudogene TRBV3-2) and TRBJ2-6, with TRBD2 as a possible D gene (5 bases). CDR1 LGHDT and CDR2 YNNKEL come from the germline V gene (reference sequence). The CDR3 length is 16 residues. The V end was cut by 2 bases, the J end by 0 bases, with 8 bases between. CDR3 bases: TGTGCCAGCAGCCAACCTGCGGGCTCTGGGGCCAACGTCCTGACTTTC. Translation: CASSQPAGSGANVLTF.

This clone has just a few counts. In the same sample, other DNA sequences code for this CDR3. The chain combines TRBV7-9 with TRBJ2-5; 8 nucleotides match TRBD2. Germline V gene lookup returns CDR1 SEHNR and CDR2 FQNEAQ (reference sequence). V gave up 5 bases and J gave up 4 bases; unmatched junction bases: 3. The CDR3 is 13 amino acids. The CDR3 region is CASSLAGGETQYF. The CDR3 nucleotides read TGTGCCAGCAGCCTGGCGGGGGGAGAGACCCAGTACTTC.

For the CDR3, the DNA is TGCGCCAGCAGCTTAAACAACAGGCGGAACACCGGGGAGCTGTTTTTT. Its translation: CASSLNNRRNTGELFF. This chain connects TRBV5-1 to TRBJ2-2; TRBD1 is a possible D gene (5 bases). CDR1 SGHRS and CDR2 YFSETQ come from the germline V gene. The CDR3 is 16 amino acids. V lost 2 bases and J lost 1, with 12 bases in between.

The genes are TRBV30 and TRBJ1-5, with TRBD1 matching over 9 bases. From germline, CDR1 is GTSNPN and CDR2 SVGIG (reference sequence). Trimming cost V 3 bases and J 0 bases; bases outside gene matches: 12. The CDR3 length is 18 residues. Here the CDR3 reads CAWSTGTGSRPSNQPQHF. As DNA, the CDR3 is TGTGCCTGGAGCACCGGGACAGGGAGTAGACCTAGCAATCAGCCCCAGCATTTT.

The gene calls are TRBV6-2 or TRBV6-3 and TRBJ2-1; D is unclear. CDR1 and CDR2 from the germline V gene are MNHEY and SVGEGT. CDR3 length: 13 residues. The ends were cut back, 6 bases at V and 4 bases at J, with 10 bases in the middle. The CDR3 loop reads CASSPTTYNEQFF. The CDR3 region has the DNA TGTGCCAGCAGCCCGACAACTTACAATGAGCAGTTCTTC.

This clone was recorded once. V is TRBV4-2 and J is TRBJ2-6; possible D gene TRBD2, 5 bases. Trimming took 1 base from V and 0 from J, leaving 19 bases between them. Per the germline V gene, CDR1 is LGHNA and CDR2 is YNFKEQ. The CDR3 contains 20 residues. This chain's CDR3 is CASSQVGLAGPLSGANVLTF. CDR3 in DNA: TGTGCCAGCAGCCAAGTGGGCCTTGCGGGCCCCCTCTCTGGGGCCAACGTCCTGACTTTC.

The chain links TRBV7-6 to TRBJ2-3, with D unclear. Per germline, CDR1 SGHVS and CDR2 FNYEAQ. V was trimmed by 1 base and J by 2 bases, leaving 7 bases between them. The CDR3 runs to 14 residues. The CDR3 is CASSLVEITDTQYF. CDR3 DNA sequence: TGTGCCAGCAGCTTAGTCGAGATCACAGATACGCAGTATTTT.

The chain uses TRBV27 and TRBJ1-2; tentative D call: TRBD1 (6 bases). The CDR3 extends over 14 amino acids. Germline V gives CDR1 MNHEY, CDR2 SMNVEV (reference sequence). V shed 3 bases and J shed 2 bases, with 10 bases lying between them. CDR3 bases: TGTGCCAGCAGTTTTACCGGACAGAACTATGGCTACACCTTC. It is translated as CASSFTGQNYGYTF.

The rearrangement joins TRBV28 to TRBJ1-1; no clear D gene. Germline assignment: CDR1 MDHEN and CDR2 SYDVKM. Trimming removed 4 bases from V and 0 bases from J, with 12 bases in between. This CDR3 is built from 15 residues. CDR3 DNA sequence: TGTGCCAGCAGTTCGGAGGGATTATTGAACACTGAAGCTTTCTTT. Amino acid sequence: CASSSEGLLNTEAFF.